This T cell receptor beta chain comes out of a study of response to subunit inactivated influenza vaccine. Study results and caveats: New T cells are recruited in small numbers by each seasonal influenza vaccination, according to the authors' suggestion.

TCRdb redid the calling of the RT-PCR reads with MiXCR, one entry per CDR3 protein. The table has more than 700,000 distinct CDR3 sequences, over 20% seen once. The CDR3 spans 17 residues. Germline V gives CDR1 MNHEY, CDR2 SVGEGT. Losses at the gene ends were 0 bases for V and 2 bases for J; bases not matched to a gene: 9. In the case of this clonotype: Antigen: not known.

The chain has TRBV6-2 or TRBV6-3 and TRBJ1-2; 7 positions agree with TRBD1. The sequencing here drew on PBMCs from blood, taken around 5 days after vaccination. This TCR derives from a man in his forties or fifties who received an inactivated influenza vaccine. CDR3 sequence reads: CASSYSIFATGNYGYTF. The DNA for the CDR3 is TGTGCCAGCAGTTACTCAATTTTTGCGACAGGGAACTATGGCTACACCTTC.